The TCR beta chain described here comes from a study of T cell responses to AZD1222 COVID-19 vaccine. Concerning this clone itself: What it recognizes is unknown.

Produced via immunoSEQ multiplex PCR; TCRdb's table is partial and in-frame only. The sample has under 170,000 clones, 92% seen once. Study conclusions and caveats: The study found Spike-specific TCR breadth and depth rose after two AZD1222 doses. The study sampled repertoires only after the peak T cell response. Seropositive at baseline were only five or six AZD1222 recipients. White British ancestry dominated among donors, who included more females, and clonal diversity was possibly underestimated.

This sample comprised peripheral blood, obtained 28 days after the second AZD1222 dose. This receptor was identified in an adult who received the AZD1222 COVID-19 vaccine.

CDR3 sequence: CASSIRQVDEQFF. The CDR3 DNA reads as TGTGCCAGTAGTATTCGGCAGGTCGATGAGCAGTTCTTC. V gene TRBV19 combines with J gene TRBJ2-1, with D hard to call. V lost 3 bases and J 8 bases, leaving 11 bases between the germline ends. This CDR3 has 13 amino acids. Germline CDR1 reads LNHDA; CDR2 reads SQIVND (reference sequence).